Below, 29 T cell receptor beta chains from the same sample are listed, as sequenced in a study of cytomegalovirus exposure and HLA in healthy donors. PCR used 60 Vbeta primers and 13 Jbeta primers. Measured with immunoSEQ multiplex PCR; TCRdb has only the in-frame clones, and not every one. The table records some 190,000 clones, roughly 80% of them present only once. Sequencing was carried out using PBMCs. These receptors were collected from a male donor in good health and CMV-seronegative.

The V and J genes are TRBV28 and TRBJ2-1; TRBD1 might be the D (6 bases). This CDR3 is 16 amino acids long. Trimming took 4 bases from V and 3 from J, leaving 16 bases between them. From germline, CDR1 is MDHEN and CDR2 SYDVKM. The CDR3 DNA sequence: TGTGCCAGCAGTTCGGTGGGACACGACATCTACAATGAGCAGTTCTTC. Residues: CASSSVGHDIYNEQFF. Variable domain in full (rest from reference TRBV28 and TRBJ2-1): DVKVTQSSRYLVKRTGEKVFLECVQDMDHENMFWYRQDPGLGLRLIYFSYDVKMKEKGDIPEGYSVSREKKERFSLILESASTNQTSMYLCASSSVGHDIYNEQFFGPGTRLTVL.

The CDR3 here is CASSQVQGPPTYEQYF. CDR3 in DNA: TGCGCCAGCAGCCAAGTTCAGGGGCCACCCACATACGAGCAGTACTTC. The rearrangement links TRBV4-1 to TRBJ2-7; the D gene is possibly TRBD1 (6 bases). V gave up 1 base and J gave up 4 bases, with 17 bases separating them. Per germline, CDR1 MGHRA and CDR2 YSYEKL. CDR3 length: 16 residues.

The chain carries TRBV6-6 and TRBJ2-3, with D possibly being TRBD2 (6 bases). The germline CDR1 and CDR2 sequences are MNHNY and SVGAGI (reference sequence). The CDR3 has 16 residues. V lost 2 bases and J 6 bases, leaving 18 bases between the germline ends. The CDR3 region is CASSYAPPRRGDTQYF. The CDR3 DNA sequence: TGTGCCAGCAGTTACGCCCCCCCCAGGAGGGGTGATACGCAGTATTTT.

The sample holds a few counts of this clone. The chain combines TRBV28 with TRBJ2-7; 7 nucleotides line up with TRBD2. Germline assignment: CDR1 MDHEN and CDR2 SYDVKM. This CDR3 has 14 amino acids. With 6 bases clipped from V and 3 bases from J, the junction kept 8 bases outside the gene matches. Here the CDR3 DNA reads TGTGCCAGCAGGGACGGGGGGAGGGTCTACGAGCAGTACTTC. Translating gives CASRDGGRVYEQYF.

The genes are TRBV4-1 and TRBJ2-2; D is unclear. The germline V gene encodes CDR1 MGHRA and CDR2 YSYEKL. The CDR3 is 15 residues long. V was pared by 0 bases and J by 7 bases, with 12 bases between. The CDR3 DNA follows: TGCGCCAGCAGCCAAGAAGTAATTGGCGGCGGGGAGCTGTTTTTT. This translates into CASSQEVIGGGELFF.

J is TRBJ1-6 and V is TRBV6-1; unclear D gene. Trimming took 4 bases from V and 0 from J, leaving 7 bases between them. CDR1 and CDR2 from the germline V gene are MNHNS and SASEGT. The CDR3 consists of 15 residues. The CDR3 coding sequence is TGTGCCAGCAGTGCGGAGAGCTCCTATAATTCACCCCTCCACTTT. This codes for CASSAESSYNSPLHF.

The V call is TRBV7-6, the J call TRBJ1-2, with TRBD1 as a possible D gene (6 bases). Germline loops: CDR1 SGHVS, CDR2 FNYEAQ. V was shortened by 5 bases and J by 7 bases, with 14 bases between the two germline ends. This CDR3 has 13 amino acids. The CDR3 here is CASSPSGGAGYTF. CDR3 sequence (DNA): TGTGCCAGCAGCCCTTCGGGGGGCGCTGGCTACACCTTC.

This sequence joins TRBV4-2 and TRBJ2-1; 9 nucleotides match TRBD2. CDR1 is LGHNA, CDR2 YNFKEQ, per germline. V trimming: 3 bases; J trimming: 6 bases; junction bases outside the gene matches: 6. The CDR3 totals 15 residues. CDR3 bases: TGTGCCAGCAGCCAGCTAGCGGGATCTACCAATGAGCAGTTCTTC. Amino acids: CASSQLAGSTNEQFF.

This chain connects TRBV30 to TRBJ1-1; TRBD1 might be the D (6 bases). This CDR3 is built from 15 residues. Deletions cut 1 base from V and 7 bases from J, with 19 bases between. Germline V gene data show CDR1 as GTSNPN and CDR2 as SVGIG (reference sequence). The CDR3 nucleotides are TGTGCCTGGAGTGCCCCGGACAGTGCGCCACTTGAAGCTTTCTTT. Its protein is CAWSAPDSAPLEAFF.

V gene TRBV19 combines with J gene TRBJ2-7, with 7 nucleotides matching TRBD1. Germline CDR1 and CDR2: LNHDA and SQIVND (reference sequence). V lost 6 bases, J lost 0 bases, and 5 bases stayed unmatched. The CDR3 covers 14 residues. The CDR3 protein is CASSNRQGSYEQYF. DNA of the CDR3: TGTGCCAGTAGCAACCGACAGGGCTCCTACGAGCAGTACTTC.

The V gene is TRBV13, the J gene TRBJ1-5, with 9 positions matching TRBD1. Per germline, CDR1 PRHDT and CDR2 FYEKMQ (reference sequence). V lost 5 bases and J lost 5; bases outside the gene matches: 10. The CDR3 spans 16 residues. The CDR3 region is CASSQIYRDRDQPQHF. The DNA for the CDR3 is TGTGCCAGCAGCCAAATATACCGGGACAGGGATCAGCCCCAGCATTTT.

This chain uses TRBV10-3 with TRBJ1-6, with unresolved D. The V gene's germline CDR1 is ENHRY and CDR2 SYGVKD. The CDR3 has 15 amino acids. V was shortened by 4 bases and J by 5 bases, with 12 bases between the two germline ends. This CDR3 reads CAISGKPRDNSPLHF. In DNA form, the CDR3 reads TGTGCCATCAGTGGCAAGCCTCGGGATAATTCACCCCTCCACTTT.

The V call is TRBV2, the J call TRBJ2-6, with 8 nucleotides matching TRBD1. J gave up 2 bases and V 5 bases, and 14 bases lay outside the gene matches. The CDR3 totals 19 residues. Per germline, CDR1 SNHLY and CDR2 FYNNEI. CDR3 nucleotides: TGTGCCAGCAGTTACACGGACAGGGTAGCCTCTACTGGGGCCAACGTCCTGACTTTC. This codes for CASSYTDRVASTGANVLTF.

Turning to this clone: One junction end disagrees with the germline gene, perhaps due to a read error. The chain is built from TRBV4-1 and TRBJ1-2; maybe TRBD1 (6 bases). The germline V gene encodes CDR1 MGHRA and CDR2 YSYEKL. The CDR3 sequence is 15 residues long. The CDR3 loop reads CASSLETGPNYGYPF. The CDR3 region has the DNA TGCGCCAGCAGCCTAGAGACAGGCCCCAACTATGGCTACCCCTTC.

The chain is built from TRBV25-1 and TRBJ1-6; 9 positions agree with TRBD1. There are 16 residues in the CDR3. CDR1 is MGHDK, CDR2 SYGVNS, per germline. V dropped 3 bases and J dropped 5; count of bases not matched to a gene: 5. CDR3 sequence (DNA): TGTGCCAGCAGTGACCTCACAGGGGGCAATAATTCACCCCTCCACTTT. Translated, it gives CASSDLTGGNNSPLHF.

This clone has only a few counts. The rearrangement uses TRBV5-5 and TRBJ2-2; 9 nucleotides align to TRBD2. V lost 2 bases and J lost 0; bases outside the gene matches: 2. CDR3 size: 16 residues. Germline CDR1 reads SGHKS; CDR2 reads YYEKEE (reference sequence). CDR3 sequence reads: CASSFSGGANTGELFF. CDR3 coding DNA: TGTGCCAGCAGCTTTAGCGGGGGAGCGAACACCGGGGAGCTGTTTTTT.

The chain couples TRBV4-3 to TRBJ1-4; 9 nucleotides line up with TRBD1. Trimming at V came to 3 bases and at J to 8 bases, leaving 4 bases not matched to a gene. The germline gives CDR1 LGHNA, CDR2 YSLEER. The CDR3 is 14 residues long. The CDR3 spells CASSHLGQGEKLFF. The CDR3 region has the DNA TGCGCCAGCAGCCACTTAGGACAGGGGGAAAAACTGTTTTTT.

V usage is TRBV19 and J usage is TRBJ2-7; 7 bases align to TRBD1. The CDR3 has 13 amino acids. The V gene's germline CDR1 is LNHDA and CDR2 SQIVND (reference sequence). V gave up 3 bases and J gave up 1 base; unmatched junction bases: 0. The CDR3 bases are TGTGCCAGTAGTATGGACAGGTCCTACGAGCAGTACTTC. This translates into CASSMDRSYEQYF.

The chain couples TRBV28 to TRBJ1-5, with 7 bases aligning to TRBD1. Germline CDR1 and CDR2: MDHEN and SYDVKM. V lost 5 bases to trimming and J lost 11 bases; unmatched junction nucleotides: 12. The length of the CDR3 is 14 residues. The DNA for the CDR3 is TGTGCCAGCAGTCAACCACAGGGGACCAGGGCCCAGCATTTT. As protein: CASSQPQGTRAQHF.

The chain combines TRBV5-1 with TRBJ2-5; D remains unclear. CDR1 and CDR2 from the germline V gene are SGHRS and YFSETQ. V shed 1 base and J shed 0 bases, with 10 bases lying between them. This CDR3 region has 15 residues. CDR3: CASSLSNRHQETQYF. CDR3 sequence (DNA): TGCGCCAGCAGCTTGAGTAACAGACACCAAGAGACCCAGTACTTC.

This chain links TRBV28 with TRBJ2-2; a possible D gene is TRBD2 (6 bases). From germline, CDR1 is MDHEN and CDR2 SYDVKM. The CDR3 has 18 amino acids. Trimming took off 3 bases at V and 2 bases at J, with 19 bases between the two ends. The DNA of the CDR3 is TGTGCCAGCAGTTTGATCGCGGAGGGCCTGGTCAACACCGGGGAGCTGTTTTTT. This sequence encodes CASSLIAEGLVNTGELFF.

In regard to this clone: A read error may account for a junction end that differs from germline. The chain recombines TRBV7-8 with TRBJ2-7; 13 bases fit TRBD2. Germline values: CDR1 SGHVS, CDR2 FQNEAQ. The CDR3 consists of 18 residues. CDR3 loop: CASSSGDAGLAGYYEQYF. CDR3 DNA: TGTGCCAGTAGCTCGGGGGATGCGGGACTAGCGGGGTACTACGAGCAGTACTTC.

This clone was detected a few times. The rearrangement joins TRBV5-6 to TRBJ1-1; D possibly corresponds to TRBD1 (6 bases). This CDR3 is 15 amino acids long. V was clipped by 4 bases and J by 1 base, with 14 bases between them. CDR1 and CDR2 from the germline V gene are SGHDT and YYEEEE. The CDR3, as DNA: TGTGCCAGCAGCAAGCACGGACAGAAGAACACTGAAGCTTTCTTT. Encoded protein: CASSKHGQKNTEAFF.

CDR3 protein: CASSLSRSGELFF. The DNA for the CDR3 is TGTGCCAGCAGCCTTAGTCGCTCCGGGGAGCTGTTTTTT. The chain joins TRBV7-3 to TRBJ2-2; D gene ambiguous. V was shortened by 5 bases and J by 6 bases, with 10 bases between the two germline ends. The CDR3 contains 13 residues. CDR1 is SGHTA and CDR2 is FQGTGA in the germline V gene.

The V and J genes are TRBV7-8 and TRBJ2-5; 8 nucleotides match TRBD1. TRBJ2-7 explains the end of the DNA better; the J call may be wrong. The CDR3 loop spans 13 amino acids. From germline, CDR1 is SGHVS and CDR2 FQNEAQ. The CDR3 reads CASVGQEVYEQYF. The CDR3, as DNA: TGTGCCAGCGTGGGACAGGAAGTCTACGAGCAGTACTTC.

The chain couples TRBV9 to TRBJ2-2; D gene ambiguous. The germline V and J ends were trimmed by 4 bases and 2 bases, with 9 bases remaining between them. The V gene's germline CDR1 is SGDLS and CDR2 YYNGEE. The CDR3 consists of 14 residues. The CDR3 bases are TGTGCCAGCAGCAGAGGCAGAAACACCGGGGAGCTGTTTTTT. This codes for CASSRGRNTGELFF.

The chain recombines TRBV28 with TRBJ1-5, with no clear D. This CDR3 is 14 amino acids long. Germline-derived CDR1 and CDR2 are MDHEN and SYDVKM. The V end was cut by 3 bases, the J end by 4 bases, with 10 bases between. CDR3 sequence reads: CASSLGLGNQPQHF. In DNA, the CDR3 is TGTGCCAGCAGTTTGGGTCTCGGGAATCAGCCCCAGCATTTT.

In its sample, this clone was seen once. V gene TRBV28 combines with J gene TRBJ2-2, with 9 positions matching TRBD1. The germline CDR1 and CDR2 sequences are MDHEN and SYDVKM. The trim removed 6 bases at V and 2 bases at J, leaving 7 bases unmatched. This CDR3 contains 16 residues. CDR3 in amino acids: CASSGPGQGNTGELFF. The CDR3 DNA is TGTGCCAGCAGCGGCCCGGGACAGGGTAACACCGGGGAGCTGTTTTTT. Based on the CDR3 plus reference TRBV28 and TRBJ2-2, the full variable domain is DVKVTQSSRYLVKRTGEKVFLECVQDMDHENMFWYRQDPGLGLRLIYFSYDVKMKEKGDIPEGYSVSREKKERFSLILESASTNQTSMYLCASSGPGQGNTGELFFGEGSRLTVL.

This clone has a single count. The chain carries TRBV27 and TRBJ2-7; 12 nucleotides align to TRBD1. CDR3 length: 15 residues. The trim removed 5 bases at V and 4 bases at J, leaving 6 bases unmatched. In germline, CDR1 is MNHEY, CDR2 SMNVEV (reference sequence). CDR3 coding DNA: TGTGCCAGCAGTCTCCGGGACAGGGGGCGTTACGAGCAGTACTTC. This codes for CASSLRDRGRYEQYF.